This record concerns one TCR beta chain sequence. This record belongs to a study of OX40 agonist ivuxolimab in advanced cancers. Libraries were prepared by immunoSEQ multiplex PCR; TCRdb keeps only in-frame clonotypes and omits some of them. This sample has about 63,000 clones; 85% to 90% occur once, and the top ten carry about 12%. With 3 bases removed from V and 15 bases from J, the gap between germline ends came to 19 bases. This CDR3 has 13 amino acids. CDR1 is SGHDT and CDR2 is YYEEEE in the germline V gene. V gene TRBV5-6 combines with J gene TRBJ2-4; D could derive from TRBD1 or TRBD2 (5 bases each). The receptor's source is an adult with an advanced solid tumor such as melanoma, head and neck, liver or kidney cancer. This sample comprised CD4+ or CD8+ T cells sorted from blood, obtained in a trial of the OX40 agonist ivuxolimab. The CDR3 sequence: CASSWGIQGEGYF. The DNA for the CDR3 is TGTGCCAGCAGCTGGGGTATTCAGGGTGAGGGGTACTTC.